The 28 T cell receptor beta chains reported below all come from one sample, sequenced in a study of blood T cell repertoires in COVID-19. Only in-frame clones appear in the TCRdb table, and some are missing; sequencing was by immunoSEQ multiplex PCR. The repertoire has 35,000 to 55,000 clones, roughly 71% of them found once; the top ten carry approximately 6.2%. The sample consisted of peripheral blood. All receptors derive from an elderly man with acute or convalescent COVID-19.

The chain recombines TRBV19 with TRBJ2-2; 12 positions match TRBD2. The V gene's germline CDR1 is LNHDA and CDR2 SQIVND (reference sequence). With 5 bases clipped from V and 1 base from J, the junction kept 2 bases outside the gene matches. The CDR3 spans 16 residues. The CDR3 nucleotides read TGTGCCAGTAGTCGGACTAGCGGGATGAACACCGGGGAGCTGTTTTTT. Translated, it gives CASSRTSGMNTGELFF.

This chain connects TRBV11-3 to TRBJ1-4; 7 bases agree with TRBD1. V lost 5 bases and J lost 4; bases outside the gene matches: 4. This CDR3 spans 14 amino acids. In germline, CDR1 is SGHNT, CDR2 YENEEA. Here the CDR3 DNA reads TGTGCCAGCAGCCTAGGACAGGTTAATGAAAAACTGTTTTTT. This gives the protein CASSLGQVNEKLFF.

V gene TRBV6-1 combines with J gene TRBJ1-5, with D perhaps TRBD1 (5 bases). V lost 4 bases and J lost 3, with 16 bases in between. CDR1 and CDR2 (germline): MNHNS, SASEGT. The length of the CDR3 is 16 residues. The CDR3 protein is CASSANRGGNNQPQHF. CDR3 bases: TGTGCCAGCAGTGCTAACCGGGGGGGGAACAATCAGCCCCAGCATTTT.

The rearrangement uses TRBV10-2 and TRBJ2-2; 15 nucleotides align to TRBD2. With 6 bases clipped from V and 5 bases from J, the junction kept 7 bases outside the gene matches. The CDR3 totals 17 residues. Germline V lookup: CDR1 WSHSY, CDR2 SAAADI. The CDR3 is CASRTGTSGRRTGELFF. CDR3 bases: TGCGCCAGCAGGACCGGGACTAGCGGGAGGAGGACCGGGGAGCTGTTTTTT.

This CDR3 is CASSIGGTGVLGYTF. The CDR3 nucleotides read TGTGCCAGTAGTATAGGGGGGACAGGGGTCCTCGGCTACACCTTC. V and J are TRBV19 and TRBJ1-2; 10 nucleotides align to TRBD1. With 1 base clipped from V and 8 bases from J, the junction kept 7 bases outside the gene matches. Germline values: CDR1 LNHDA, CDR2 SQIVND (reference sequence). The CDR3 is made up of 15 amino acids.

V and J are TRBV9 and TRBJ1-2; 10 bases match TRBD1. The CDR3 covers 15 residues. V lost 3 bases to trimming and J lost 4 bases; unmatched junction nucleotides: 6. The germline gives CDR1 SGDLS, CDR2 YYNGEE. For the CDR3, the DNA is TGTGCCAGCAGCGGCCGGGACAGGGGACCCTATGGCTACACCTTC. Amino acid sequence: CASSGRDRGPYGYTF.

This rearrangement joins TRBV7-9 to TRBJ2-1, with TRBD2 identical over 8 bases. V was clipped by 7 bases and J by 5 bases; unmatched bases: 10. The CDR3 sequence is 15 residues long. Germline assignment: CDR1 SEHNR and CDR2 FQNEAQ (reference sequence). The CDR3, as DNA: TGTGCCAGCACCCTAGCGGGCAGATATAACAATGAGCAGTTCTTC. This codes for CASTLAGRYNNEQFF.

CDR3 amino acids: CASSVDGTDYGYTF. The CDR3 nucleotides read TGTGCCAGCAGCGTAGACGGGACAGACTATGGCTACACCTTC. The chain employs TRBV9 and TRBJ1-2; 7 bases map to TRBD1. J was trimmed by 3 bases and V by 0 bases; bases with no gene match: 2. The CDR3 consists of 14 residues. Germline V lookup: CDR1 SGDLS, CDR2 YYNGEE.

The gene calls are TRBV5-1 and TRBJ1-2; 9 bases agree with TRBD1. The V segment lost 0 bases and the J segment 7 bases; nucleotides outside the gene matches: 7. The V gene's germline CDR1 is SGHRS and CDR2 YFSETQ. The CDR3 has 15 amino acids. CDR3 in amino acids: CASSLAPQGASGYTF. DNA of the CDR3: TGCGCCAGCAGCTTGGCCCCACAGGGGGCTTCTGGCTACACCTTC.

The chain couples TRBV2 to TRBJ2-7; 9 bases match TRBD2. The CDR3 runs to 15 residues. CDR1 and CDR2 from the germline V gene are SNHLY and FYNNEI. V shed 7 bases, J shed 5 bases, and the junction held 12 bases outside the gene matches. The CDR3 reads CASMGKRGVSDEQYF. Written as DNA, the CDR3 is TGTGCCAGCATGGGGAAGCGGGGGGTATCGGACGAGCAGTACTTC. Full variable domain (outside the CDR3, taken from reference TRBV2 and TRBJ2-7): EPEVTQTPSHQVTQMGQEVILRCVPISNHLYFYWYRQILGQKVEFLVSFYNNEISEKSEIFDDQFSVERPDGSNFTLKIRSTKLEDSAMYFCASMGKRGVSDEQYFGPGTRLTVT.

The chain employs TRBV4-3 and TRBJ2-7, with 10 bases fitting TRBD1. Unmatched junction bases numbered 8, after V lost 3 bases and J lost 3 bases. The CDR3 sequence is 16 residues long. The germline V gene encodes CDR1 LGHNA and CDR2 YSLEER. CDR3 sequence: CASSHSGTGELYEQYF. The CDR3 nucleotides read TGCGCCAGCAGCCACTCTGGGACAGGGGAACTCTACGAGCAGTACTTC.

The gene calls are TRBV6-4 and TRBJ2-3; tentative D call: TRBD1 (5 bases). V lost 2 bases to trimming and J lost 4 bases, with 10 bases between them. Germline V gives CDR1 MRHNA, CDR2 SNTAGT. The CDR3 runs to 14 residues. This CDR3 reads CASSDGQGSDTQYF. In nucleotides, the CDR3 is TGTGCCAGCAGTGACGGCCAGGGATCAGATACGCAGTATTTT.

This chain uses TRBV5-1 with TRBJ2-5; 9 nucleotides line up with TRBD2. Germline values: CDR1 SGHRS, CDR2 YFSETQ. This CDR3 region has 15 residues. V lost 4 bases to trimming and J lost 4 bases; unmatched junction nucleotides: 8. CDR3 coding DNA: TGCGCCAGCAGCATCATAGCGGGAGAGGGAGAGACCCAGTACTTC. It yields the protein CASSIIAGEGETQYF.

The table lists this clone with a count of one. The chain recombines TRBV6-5 with TRBJ1-2; 8 nucleotides align to TRBD1. This CDR3 spans 16 amino acids. The germline V gene has CDR1 MNHEY and CDR2 SVGAGI. The J segment lost 4 bases and the V segment lost 0 bases, leaving 7 bases of the junction unmatched. Here the CDR3 DNA reads TGTGCCAGCAGTTACTCCAAGGGACAGGCCGTCTATGGCTACACCTTC. It specifies CASSYSKGQAVYGYTF.

The rearrangement joins TRBV19 to TRBJ2-1; maybe TRBD2 (6 bases). Germline assignment: CDR1 LNHDA and CDR2 SQIVND (reference sequence). V was trimmed by 6 bases and J by 7 bases, leaving 16 bases between them. This CDR3 has 14 residues. The chain's CDR3 is CASRLGVGGNEQFF. CDR3 coding DNA: TGTGCCAGTAGGCTGGGTGTGGGGGGAAATGAGCAGTTCTTC. Using reference TRBV19 and TRBJ2-1 for the parts outside the CDR3, the full variable domain is DGGITQSPKYLFRKEGQNVTLSCEQNLNHDAMYWYRQDPGQGLRLIYYSQIVNDFQKGDIAEGYSVSREKKESFPLTVTSAQKNPTAFYLCASRLGVGGNEQFFGPGTRLTVL.

V gene TRBV5-4 combines with J gene TRBJ2-5; possibly TRBD1 for D (5 bases). Trimming cost V 0 bases and J 6 bases, with 15 bases left between them. CDR3 length: 15 residues. Per germline, CDR1 SGHNT and CDR2 YYREEE (reference sequence). The CDR3 DNA reads TGTGCCAGCAGCTTGGGGCAGGGAAAGGGTAAGACCCAGTACTTC. Translating gives CASSLGQGKGKTQYF.

The chain combines TRBV10-3 with TRBJ2-5; D is possibly TRBD1 (6 bases). Trimming cost V 3 bases and J 1 base, with 15 bases left between them. The germline gives CDR1 ENHRY, CDR2 SYGVKD. The CDR3 spans 16 residues. The CDR3 DNA reads as TGTGCCATCAGTGAAGATGGGGGCCGGGGCCAAGAGACCCAGTACTTC. This codes for CAISEDGGRGQETQYF.

The chain recombines TRBV2 with TRBJ1-1; D is unclear. This CDR3 comprises 13 residues. Germline-derived CDR1 and CDR2 are SNHLY and FYNNEI. V was pared by 2 bases and J by 7 bases, with 11 bases between. CDR3 sequence reads: CASSESTVSEAFF. The CDR3 DNA follows: TGTGCCAGCAGTGAATCAACAGTGAGTGAAGCTTTCTTT.

This clone was seen repeatedly, ten times or more. V gene TRBV6-5 combines with J gene TRBJ2-1; D might be TRBD2 (6 bases). The germline V gene encodes CDR1 MNHEY and CDR2 SVGAGI. CDR3 length equals 15 residues. Trimming removed 4 bases at V and 5 bases at J, with 15 bases between. The CDR3 DNA reads as TGTGCCAGCAGTTCGGACGGAGCGGGTCACAATGAGCAGTTCTTC. This sequence encodes CASSSDGAGHNEQFF.

The chain joins TRBV7-9 to TRBJ2-7, with 12 bases that match TRBD1. The length of the CDR3 is 15 residues. CDR1 is SEHNR and CDR2 is FQNEAQ in the germline V gene (reference sequence). Trimming took 4 bases from V and 2 from J; bases not matched to a gene: 3. CDR3 region: CASSWDRGLTYEQYF. The CDR3 DNA reads TGTGCCAGCAGCTGGGACAGGGGGCTCACCTACGAGCAGTACTTC. Supplemented by reference TRBV7-9 and TRBJ2-7, the full variable domain reads DTGVSQNPRHKITKRGQNVTFRCDPISEHNRLYWYRQTLGQGPEFLTYFQNEAQLEKSRLLSDRFSAERPKGSFSTLEIQRTEQGDSAMYLCASSWDRGLTYEQYFGPGTRLTVT.

J is TRBJ1-1 and V is TRBV15; D is possibly TRBD1 (6 bases). CDR3 length equals 15 residues. The germline V gene has CDR1 LNHNV and CDR2 YYDKDF (reference sequence). Trimming shortened V by 5 bases and J by 0 bases, and 13 bases separated the two germline ends. The CDR3 sequence: CATSLDRLMNTEAFF. As DNA, the CDR3 is TGTGCCACCAGCTTGGACAGACTAATGAACACTGAAGCTTTCTTT. Full variable domain (outside the CDR3, taken from reference TRBV15 and TRBJ1-1): DAMVIQNPRYQVTQFGKPVTLSCSQTLNHNVMYWYQQKSSQAPKLLFHYYDKDFNNEADTPDNFQSRRPNTSFCFLDIRSPGLGDTAMYLCATSLDRLMNTEAFFGQGTRLTVV.

The rearrangement links TRBV10-2 to TRBJ2-1; D might be TRBD1 (7 bases). Germline CDR1 WSHSY, CDR2 SAAADI. This CDR3 contains 17 residues. Trimming took 4 bases from V and 7 from J, leaving 23 bases between them. The CDR3 DNA reads as TGCGCCAGCAGTGTACATACAGGGGTGCGGGATGAAAATGAGCAGTTCTTC. It codes for CASSVHTGVRDENEQFF.

The J gene is TRBJ1-6, the V gene TRBV27; TRBD1 might be the D (6 bases). Trimming took off 0 bases at V and 9 bases at J, with 12 bases between the two ends. The CDR3 is 15 residues long. Germline lookup yields CDR1 MNHEY and CDR2 SMNVEV (reference sequence). The CDR3 nucleotides read TGTGCCAGCAGTTTATCTGGGGGGGCCTTTTCACCCCTCCACTTT. The encoded protein is CASSLSGGAFSPLHF.

The chain couples TRBV6-5 to TRBJ2-2; D is uncertain. The CDR3 contains 16 residues. V was pared by 2 bases and J by 1 base, with 11 bases between. The germline V gene has CDR1 MNHEY and CDR2 SVGAGI. CDR3 sequence: CASSYGQQLNTGELFF. In DNA, the CDR3 is TGTGCCAGCAGTTACGGTCAACAGCTGAACACCGGGGAGCTGTTTTTT.

The J gene is TRBJ1-4, the V gene TRBV14; D is perhaps TRBD1 (5 bases). V was clipped by 3 bases and J by 8 bases, with 13 bases between them. Germline CDR1 and CDR2: SGHDN and FVKESK. CDR3 length equals 14 residues. The CDR3 loop is CASSQGTLGEKLFF. For the CDR3, the DNA is TGTGCCAGCAGCCAGGGGACTCTGGGCGAAAAACTGTTTTTT.

This clone came up a few times. CDR3 bases: TGCGCCAGCAGCACGGACAGCATCCTTATTTCGGCCAAAAACATTCAGTACTTC. Protein: CASSTDSILISAKNIQYF. The chain recombines TRBV10-2 with TRBJ2-4; the D gene is possibly TRBD1 (6 bases). Per the germline V gene, CDR1 is WSHSY and CDR2 is SAAADI. Deletions cut 6 bases from V and 1 base from J, with 22 bases between. The CDR3 is made up of 18 amino acids.

This chain links TRBV7-3 with TRBJ1-1, with TRBD1 as a possible D gene (5 bases). With 3 bases removed from V and 6 bases from J, the gap between germline ends came to 11 bases. The CDR3 sequence is 13 residues long. Germline loops: CDR1 SGHTA, CDR2 FQGTGA. The CDR3 coding sequence is TGTGCCAGCAGCTTGGACATAAACGCTGAAGCTTTCTTT. It is translated as CASSLDINAEAFF.

The rearrangement links TRBV5-1 to TRBJ1-4, with 10 bases matching TRBD1. CDR3 size: 16 residues. Germline V CDR1 and CDR2: SGHRS, YFSETQ. V was pared by 6 bases and J by 1 base, with 6 bases of the junction left unmatched. CDR3 nucleotides: TGCGCCAGCACCGCCGGGGACAGGGGAACTAATGAAAAACTGTTTTTT. This codes for CASTAGDRGTNEKLFF. Combining the CDR3 with reference TRBV5-1 and TRBJ1-4 gives the whole variable domain KAGVTQTPRYLIKTRGQQVTLSCSPISGHRSVSWYQQTPGQGLQFLFEYFSETQRNKGNFPGRFSGRQFSNSRSEMNVSTLELGDSALYLCASTAGDRGTNEKLFFGSGTQLSVL.